This record looks at one T cell receptor (beta chain) sequence and its context. The germline V gene has CDR1 SQVTM and CDR2 ANQGSEA. The CDR3 has 15 residues. Trimming took 4 bases from V and 0 from J, leaving 13 bases between them. The sample comes from a study of blood T cell repertoires in COVID-19. Looking at the study overall: Acute-phase and convalescent COVID-19 samples originated in the United States, Italy and Spain. T cells, B-cell-depleted T cells, or PBMCs provided the cDNA or gDNA that served as material.

In the authors' workflow: For nucleated cells, counts were estimated from reference gene primer amplification. The protocol was immunoSEQ multiplex PCR, while the TCRdb copy is restricted to in-frame clones and leaves out a portion. The V and J calls and clone size are taken from that table; D and trimming were inferred from the DNA. Among 130,000 to 150,000 clones listed, about four fifths were seen once. The sequenced material came from peripheral blood. The TCR originated in a human donor in a cohort sampled during active COVID-19. The chain joins TRBV29-1 to TRBJ1-3, with D maybe TRBD1 (5 bases). CDR3 DNA: TGCAGCGTTGCGGAGGGGCTGCACTCTGGAAACACCATATATTTT. Translating it yields CSVAEGLHSGNTIYF.